One sample yielded the 14 T cell receptor beta chains listed below, sequenced in a study of T cell repertoires in cytomegalovirus infection. One entry per CDR3 protein results from TCRdb running MiXCR on the reads. The sample records about 600,000 distinct CDR3 sequences, roughly 24% being singletons. Sequenced: CD8+ T cells from PBMCs. The receptors shown here come from a human donor in good health (CMV status not recorded). Some clones in this sample may be carry-over from other donors' samples.

The chain recombines TRBV14 with TRBJ2-2; no definite D call. This CDR3 is 13 amino acids long. Germline V gene data show CDR1 as SGHDN and CDR2 as FVKESK. V dropped 0 bases and J dropped 3 bases, with 2 bases sitting between them. The CDR3 protein is CASSQEDTGELFF. CDR3 nucleotides: TGTGCCAGCAGCCAAGAGGACACCGGGGAGCTGTTTTTT.

The chain recombines TRBV5-6 with TRBJ1-5; D is perhaps TRBD1 (6 bases). Trimming removed 3 bases at V and 4 bases at J, with 14 bases between. This CDR3 comprises 15 residues. Germline loops: CDR1 SGHDT, CDR2 YYEEEE. CDR3 region: CASSSYREGNQPQHF. CDR3 nucleotide sequence: TGTGCCAGCAGCTCCTACAGGGAGGGAAATCAGCCCCAGCATTTT.

This clonotype was counted only a few times. The gene calls are TRBV20-1 and TRBJ1-1; TRBD1 might be the D (5 bases). The V gene lost 0 bases and the J gene lost 1 base, with 12 bases spanning the gap. The germline V gene has CDR1 DFQATT and CDR2 SNEGSKA (reference sequence). There are 15 residues in the CDR3. Here the CDR3 DNA reads TGCAGTGCTAGAGATCCCCAGGGACCGAACACTGAAGCTTTCTTT. It yields the protein CSARDPQGPNTEAFF.

The gene calls are TRBV20-1 and TRBJ2-3; 9 bases line up with TRBD2. CDR3 length equals 14 residues. The germline V gene has CDR1 DFQATT and CDR2 SNEGSKA (reference sequence). The junction had 6 bases not matched to a gene; V was cut back by 5 bases and J by 3 bases. CDR3 sequence (DNA): TGCAGTGCTGTGAGCAGCGGGAGGACAGATACGCAGTATTTT. Translation gives CSAVSSGRTDTQYF.

This clonotype was detected ten times or more. The chain carries TRBV7-9 and TRBJ1-3; TRBD1 agrees at 7 bases. V dropped 2 bases and J dropped 0; count of bases not matched to a gene: 4. The germline V gene has CDR1 SEHNR and CDR2 FQNEAQ (reference sequence). The CDR3 runs to 16 residues. The CDR3 is CASSLPDRDSGNTIYF. Here the CDR3 DNA reads TGTGCCAGCAGCTTACCTGACAGGGACTCTGGAAACACCATATATTTT. The complete variable domain, with remaining parts taken from reference TRBV7-9 and TRBJ1-3, reads DTGVSQNPRHKITKRGQNVTFRCDPISEHNRLYWYRQTLGQGPEFLTYFQNEAQLEKSRLLSDRFSAERPKGSFSTLEIQRTEQGDSAMYLCASSLPDRDSGNTIYFGEGSWLTVV.

This chain connects TRBV5-6 to TRBJ2-7, with 8 bases lining up with TRBD1. This CDR3 is built from 17 residues. The V segment lost 0 bases and the J segment 1 base; nucleotides outside the gene matches: 9. Germline loops: CDR1 SGHDT, CDR2 YYEEEE. Here the CDR3 reads CASSLAKWTGLSYEQYV. Written as DNA, the CDR3 is TGTGCCAGCAGCTTGGCCAAGTGGACAGGGCTGTCCTACGAGCAGTACGTC.

In the case of this clonotype: This may be a read error, as it is one base from a much larger clone. The genes are TRBV11-2 and TRBJ2-5, with D possibly called TRBD1 or TRBD2 (5 bases each). The CDR3 has 15 amino acids. Germline CDR1 and CDR2: SGHAT and FQNNGV. CDR3 sequence reads: CTSSPPGRTQETQYF. As DNA, the CDR3 is TGTACCAGCAGCCCCCCGGGACGGACCCAAGAGACCCAGTACTTC.

This chain joins TRBV6-5 and TRBJ1-5; D is possibly TRBD1 (5 bases). The CDR3 runs 16 residues. The V and J ends lost 6 bases and 1 base respectively, with 16 bases between them. CDR1 and CDR2 (germline): MNHEY, SVGAGI. DNA for the CDR3: TGTGCCAGCAGCCCGTCGGGGCCCTCGAGCAATCAGCCCCAGCATTTT. Protein sequence: CASSPSGPSSNQPQHF.

The CDR3 loop reads CSVGVSSYEQYV. The CDR3 nucleotides are TGCAGCGTTGGGGTCAGCTCCTACGAGCAGTACGTC. The J gene is TRBJ2-7, the V gene TRBV29-1; D unresolved. Trimming took off 4 bases at V and 0 bases at J, with 7 bases between the two ends. Germline values: CDR1 SQVTM, CDR2 ANQGSEA. CDR3 size: 12 residues.

This clonotype was found many times. The CDR3 DNA reads TGTGCCAGTTCCAGGAGACCGCATAATGAGCAGTTCTTC. Translating gives CASSRRPHNEQFF. The chain employs TRBV19 and TRBJ2-1; no clear D gene. The V and J ends lost 8 bases and 7 bases respectively, with 15 bases between them. The V gene's germline CDR1 is LNHDA and CDR2 SQIVND (reference sequence). The CDR3 is made up of 13 amino acids.

About this clonotype: With a much larger clone just one base away, this may be a read error. This chain joins TRBV12-3 or TRBV12-4 and TRBJ1-6; D unclear. The CDR3 spans 14 residues. CDR3 sequence reads: CASSLESGYSPPHF. CDR3 sequence (DNA): TGTGCCAGCAGTTTGGAGTCAGGCTATTCACCCCCCCACTTT.

This clonotype was seen repeatedly, ten times or more. A junction boundary mismatches the germline segment, possibly from a read error. The CDR3 DNA follows: TGTGCTAGCAGCTTCGGGCCCACCGCTGTCCCGGGTGAGCAGTTCTTC. Protein: CASSFGPTAVPGEQFF. J is TRBJ2-1 and V is TRBV7-7, with D uncertain. From germline, CDR1 is SSHAT and CDR2 FNYEAQ (reference sequence). CDR3 size: 16 residues.

The sample holds many counts of this clonotype. The CDR3 reads CSVEGAGETQYF. DNA for the CDR3: TGCAGCGTTGAAGGGGCAGGAGAGACCCAGTACTTC. V gene TRBV29-1 combines with J gene TRBJ2-5; no firm D call. Trimming stripped 1 base from V and 4 bases from J, with 7 bases between. CDR1 is SQVTM and CDR2 is ANQGSEA in the germline V gene. The CDR3 totals 12 residues. The full variable domain, its missing parts supplied by reference TRBV29-1 and TRBJ2-5, is SAVISQKPSRDICQRGTSLTIQCQVDSQVTMMFWYRQQPGQSLTLIATANQGSEATYESGFVIDKFPISRPNLTFSTLTVSNMSPEDSSIYLCSVEGAGETQYFGPGTRLLVL.

This clonotype showed up many times. V usage is TRBV5-6 and J usage is TRBJ2-7; D might be TRBD2 (6 bases). Trimming cost V 1 base and J 2 bases, with 10 bases left between them. CDR3 size: 14 residues. Germline V gene lookup returns CDR1 SGHDT and CDR2 YYEEEE. CDR3: CASSLRDSTYEQYF. The CDR3 coding sequence is TGTGCCAGCAGCTTGAGGGACTCTACCTACGAGCAGTACTTC. Supplemented by reference TRBV5-6 and TRBJ2-7, the full variable domain reads DAGVTQSPTHLIKTRGQQVTLRCSPKSGHDTVSWYQQALGQGPQFIFQYYEEEERQRGNFPDRFSGHQFPNYSSELNVNALLLGDSALYLCASSLRDSTYEQYFGPGTRLTVT.